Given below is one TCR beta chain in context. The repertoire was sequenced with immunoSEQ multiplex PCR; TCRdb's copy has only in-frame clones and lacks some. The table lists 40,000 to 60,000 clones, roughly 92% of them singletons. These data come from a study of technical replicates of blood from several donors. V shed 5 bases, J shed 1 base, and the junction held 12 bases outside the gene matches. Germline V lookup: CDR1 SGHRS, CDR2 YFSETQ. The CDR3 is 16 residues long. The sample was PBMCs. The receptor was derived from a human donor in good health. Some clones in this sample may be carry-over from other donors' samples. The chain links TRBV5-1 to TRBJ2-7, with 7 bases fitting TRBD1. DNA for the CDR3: TGCGCCAGCAGTTTGCTATCCGGGACAGTGTCCTACGAGCAGTACTTC. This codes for CASSLLSGTVSYEQYF.